A selection of T cell receptor beta chains follows, all from one sample in a study of T cells after yellow fever vaccination. MiXCR, run by TCRdb on the 5' RACE reads, gives a single entry per CDR3 protein. Among some 400,000 distinct CDR3 sequences listed, over 5% were seen once. Sequences were derived from PBMCs, sampled 5 days after the yellow fever booster vaccination. The receptor set was obtained from a man between 25 and 39 years old who received the YFV17D yellow fever vaccine. The CDR3 runs from the conserved cysteine through the conserved F or W. The order of the fields is D gene, J gene, V gene, clone size, CDR3 protein, CDR3 DNA. D genes are given only for firm matches. Clone sizes are given selectively: once, few, many, or a class where the clone is expanded.

>.|TRBJ2-5|TRBV5-1|many
CASSRNAGETQYF
TGCGCCAGCAGCCGAAACGCGGGGGAGACCCAGTACTTC
>.|TRBJ1-1|TRBV18|.
CASSYDQENTEAFF
TGTGCCAGCTCATACGACCAGGAGAACACTGAAGCTTTCTTT
>TRBD2|TRBJ2-1|TRBV19|.
CASSFATSGLHNEQFF
TGTGCCAGTAGCTTCGCGACTAGCGGGTTACACAATGAGCAGTTCTTC
>.|TRBJ1-4|TRBV4-3|.
CASSQRVGGEEKLFF
TGCGCCAGCAGCCAACGGGTCGGAGGGGAGGAAAAACTGTTTTTT
>.|TRBJ2-7|TRBV12-3/TRBV12-4|.
CASSPGVYEQYF
TGTGCCAGCAGCCCCGGGGTGTACGAGCAGTACTTC
>TRBD1|TRBJ1-1|TRBV12-3/TRBV12-4|.
CASSLDRGWGEAFF
TGTGCCAGCAGTTTGGACAGGGGATGGGGTGAAGCTTTCTTT
>.|TRBJ2-7|TRBV12-3/TRBV12-4|.
CASSSPRDSTVPYEQYF
TGTGCCAGCAGTTCCCCTCGCGACTCTACCGTCCCTTACGAGCAGTACTTC
>TRBD2|TRBJ2-1|TRBV9|many
CASSPSGDSYNEQFF
TGTGCCAGCAGCCCGAGCGGGGATTCCTACAATGAGCAGTTCTTC
>TRBD2|TRBJ2-2|TRBV5-1|.
CASSPRTSGQGNTGELFF
TGCGCCAGCAGCCCGCGGACTAGCGGACAGGGGAACACCGGGGAGCTGTTTTTT
>.|TRBJ2-1|TRBV20-1|few
CSQLTYNEQFF
TGCAGTCAACTTACTTACAATGAGCAGTTCTTC
>TRBD1|TRBJ2-7|TRBV10-3|.
CAIAVAQGNYEQYF
TGTGCCATCGCGGTTGCACAGGGGAACTACGAGCAGTACTTC
>.|TRBJ2-5|TRBV2|many
CASSLRQTQETQYF
TGTGCCAGCAGTCTGAGACAGACCCAAGAGACCCAGTACTTC
>.|TRBJ1-1|TRBV18|few
CASSPPGGSEAFF
TGTGCCAGCTCACCACCGGGAGGGAGTGAAGCTTTCTTT
>.|TRBJ2-1|TRBV5-1|many
CASSLTQGYSIEQFF
TGCGCCAGCAGCCTTACTCAGGGTTACTCGATTGAGCAGTTCTTC
>.|TRBJ1-1|TRBV28|many
CASISPGRAFF
TGTGCCAGCATTAGCCCCGGGCGGGCGTTCTTT
>.|TRBJ2-2|TRBV7-9|many
CASSVGGGNTGELFF
TGTGCCAGCAGCGTCGGAGGGGGCAACACCGGGGAGCTGTTTTTT
>TRBD2|TRBJ2-7|TRBV6-5|many
CASSYGTSGSYEQYF
TGTGCCAGCAGTTATGGGACTAGCGGGAGTTACGAGCAGTACTTC
>TRBD1|TRBJ1-4|TRBV12-3/TRBV12-4|.
CASRGDRGRLANEKLFF
TGTGCCAGCAGAGGGGACAGGGGGCGCCTCGCTAATGAAAAACTGTTTTTT
>.|TRBJ2-2|TRBV9|few
CASSVALGRTLENTGELFF
TGTGCCAGCAGCGTAGCTCTTGGTAGGACACTAGAAAATACCGGGGAGCTGTTTTTT
>.|TRBJ2-1|TRBV12-3/TRBV12-4|.
CASRHPQEGEQFF
TGTGCCAGCAGGCATCCACAGGAGGGTGAGCAGTTCTTC
>.|TRBJ2-3|TRBV5-1|few
CASSENNLADTQYF
TGCGCCAGCAGCGAGAACAACCTGGCAGATACGCAGTATTTT
>.|TRBJ2-3|TRBV20-1|few
CSATRGDTQYF
TGCAGTGCTACTCGAGGAGATACGCAGTATTTT